Presented here are 26 T cell receptor beta chains from one specimen sequenced in a study of CD8+CD57+ T cells in acquired aplastic anemia (dated by TCRdb to between 2017 and 2018). Data came from an Illumina HiSeq 2000. Profiling of TCR beta VDJ combinations and CDR3 sequences used genomic DNA as the template. Using fastp at Q25 and MiXCR, TCRdb reprocessed the public reads and kept productive beta chains. Every CDR3 protein is listed once, alongside the most common genes and DNA of its rows. In all, the sample holds 35,000 to 40,000 distinct CDR3 sequences, and about 77% of those were seen once. The ten largest clones represent 22% of the sample. The specimen sequenced was sorted CD4+, CD8+, or CD8+CD57+ T cells (not recorded which) from PBMCs. The receptors derive from a human donor in good health, serving as a control.

The V call is TRBV24-1, the J call TRBJ1-1; D is unclear. V was cut by 7 bases and J by 4 bases, with 15 bases left in between. The CDR3 covers 14 residues. CDR1 is KGHDR and CDR2 is SFDVKD in the germline V gene. The CDR3 sequence is CATREIPSATEAFF. CDR3 in DNA: TGTGCCACCAGGGAGATCCCCTCCGCCACTGAAGCTTTCTTT.

The chain employs TRBV20-1 and TRBJ2-2; a weak D match, TRBD1 (8 bases). This CDR3 is built from 16 residues. Per germline, CDR1 DFQATT and CDR2 SNEGSKA (reference sequence). The V end was cut by 1 base, the J end by 5 bases, with 17 bases between. CDR3 in DNA: TGCAGTGCTAGAGGCTTGACAGGGGAGGGAACCGGGGAGCTGTTTTTT. Encoded protein: CSARGLTGEGTGELFF.

This clonotype was seen only a few times. The gene calls are TRBV5-1 and TRBJ2-7, with 9 bases matching TRBD1. CDR3 length: 14 residues. V lost 4 bases, J lost 3 bases, and 5 bases stayed unmatched. The V gene's germline CDR1 is SGHRS and CDR2 YFSETQ. The CDR3 loop reads CASSQGQGYYEQYF. As DNA, the CDR3 is TGCGCCAGCAGCCAGGGACAGGGATACTACGAGCAGTACTTC.

V usage is TRBV2 and J usage is TRBJ2-1; 7 bases align to TRBD1. The V gene's germline CDR1 is SNHLY and CDR2 FYNNEI. The V and J ends lost 8 bases and 9 bases, in that order; junction bases with no gene match: 10. CDR3 length equals 13 residues. CDR3 coding DNA: TGTGCCAGCCACGACAGGGAATCGCCTGAGCAGTTCTTC. Translated: CASHDRESPEQFF.

The V call is TRBV2, the J call TRBJ2-7; 7 positions match TRBD2. The V gene end was trimmed by 8 bases and the J gene end by 0 bases; junction bases not matched to a gene: 1. The CDR3 is 12 residues long. From germline, CDR1 is SNHLY and CDR2 FYNNEI. The CDR3 bases are TGTGCCAGCGGGGGGGACTCCTACGAGCAGTACTTC. Its protein product is CASGGDSYEQYF.

The gene calls are TRBV10-2 and TRBJ1-2; no definite D call. The V gene lost 3 bases and the J gene lost 6 bases, with 5 bases spanning the gap. CDR3 length: 11 amino acids. Germline CDR1 and CDR2: WSHSY and SAAADI. The CDR3 loop reads CASSEDNGYTF. The CDR3 coding sequence is TGCGCCAGCAGTGAAGATAATGGCTACACCTTC.

The chain couples TRBV10-1 to TRBJ2-7; 8 bases are a match to TRBD2. Germline assignment: CDR1 WNHNN and CDR2 SYGVQD (reference sequence). This CDR3 has 16 amino acids. V was clipped by 4 bases and J by 0 bases; unmatched bases: 8. The CDR3: CASSGGSAGDSYEQYF. As DNA, the CDR3 is TGCGCCAGCAGTGGTGGATCAGCGGGGGACTCCTACGAGCAGTACTTC.

The table lists this clonotype with a few counts. This chain connects TRBV29-1 to TRBJ2-7; D call uncertain. Between the trimmed V and J ends, which lost 4 bases and 6 bases, there was a span of 7 bases. This CDR3 comprises 10 residues. Germline V CDR1 and CDR2: SQVTM, ANQGSEA. CDR3: CSVAGVEQYF. The CDR3 nucleotides are TGCAGCGTTGCTGGGGTCGAGCAGTACTTC.

This clonotype is medium-sized. The rearrangement uses TRBV7-3 and TRBJ2-7; D unresolved. This CDR3 comprises 14 residues. The V end was cut by 2 bases, the J end by 0 bases, with 8 bases between. The germline CDR1 and CDR2 sequences are SGHTA and FQGTGA. The CDR3 sequence is CASSLDKISYEQYF. The CDR3, as DNA: TGTGCCAGCAGCTTAGACAAAATCTCCTACGAGCAGTACTTC.

By sample fraction, this clonotype is medium-sized. The chain uses TRBV12-3 or TRBV12-4 and TRBJ1-2, with 9 positions matching TRBD1. The CDR3 is made up of 16 amino acids. Trimming took 6 bases from V and 2 from J; bases not matched to a gene: 10. In DNA, the CDR3 is TGTGCCAGCAGCACCCTGACAGGGGGTAGGAACTATGGCTACACCTTC. The encoded protein is CASSTLTGGRNYGYTF.

The rearrangement uses TRBV2 and TRBJ2-7; the D gene is possibly TRBD2 (6 bases). The CDR3 contains 14 residues. CDR1 and CDR2 from the germline V gene are SNHLY and FYNNEI. With 6 bases removed from V and 2 bases from J, the gap between germline ends came to 14 bases. The CDR3 DNA follows: TGTGCCAGCAGCCAGGTGGGGGGAGCCTACGAGCAGTACTTC. Amino acids: CASSQVGGAYEQYF.

The chain links TRBV19 to TRBJ1-5; TRBD1 is a possible D gene (6 bases). This CDR3 is 14 amino acids long. V lost 6 bases, J lost 4 bases, and 13 bases lay in between. Germline values: CDR1 LNHDA, CDR2 SQIVND (reference sequence). CDR3: CASSLGQGNQPQHF. CDR3 DNA sequence: TGTGCCAGTAGCCTGGGGCAGGGGAATCAGCCCCAGCATTTT.

The chain joins TRBV19 to TRBJ2-6; 7 nucleotides align to TRBD2. Germline V lookup: CDR1 LNHDA, CDR2 SQIVND (reference sequence). The CDR3 runs 15 residues. The V and J ends lost 9 bases and 1 base, in that order; junction bases with no gene match: 6. The CDR3 coding sequence is TGTGCCAGCGGCTCCGGGGGGTCTGGGGCCAACGTCCTGACTTTC. Its protein product is CASGSGGSGANVLTF.

The chain employs TRBV19 and TRBJ1-6, with D maybe TRBD1 (6 bases). Germline CDR1 reads LNHDA; CDR2 reads SQIVND (reference sequence). Trimming shortened V by 3 bases and J by 7 bases, and 13 bases separated the two germline ends. This CDR3 spans 15 amino acids. CDR3 protein: CASSMGLQGNSPLHF. In nucleotides, the CDR3 is TGTGCCAGTAGTATGGGTCTCCAGGGGAATTCACCCCTCCACTTT.

This clonotype was observed a few times. The chain couples TRBV29-1 to TRBJ2-1; D perhaps matches TRBD2 (5 bases). In germline, CDR1 is SQVTM, CDR2 ANQGSEA. The length of the CDR3 is 14 residues. V shed 4 bases and J shed 1 base, with 11 bases lying between them. CDR3 sequence: CSVGMGVSYNEQFF. Written as DNA, the CDR3 is TGCAGCGTTGGAATGGGAGTTTCCTACAATGAGCAGTTCTTC.

The chain employs TRBV15 and TRBJ2-7; 8 bases agree with TRBD1. CDR1 LNHNV and CDR2 YYDKDF come from the germline V gene (reference sequence). The V and J ends lost 8 bases and 2 bases, in that order; junction bases with no gene match: 5. The CDR3 is 13 residues long. The CDR3, as DNA: TGTGCCACCGGACAGGGACTTACCTACGAGCAGTACGTC. Translated, it gives CATGQGLTYEQYV.

This clonotype was picked up a small number of times. The chain is built from TRBV2 and TRBJ2-5; 10 bases line up with TRBD1. Germline CDR1 reads SNHLY; CDR2 reads FYNNEI. The CDR3 length is 13 residues. V trimming: 7 bases; J trimming: 5 bases; junction bases outside the gene matches: 4. The CDR3, as DNA: TGTGCCAGCACCGGGGACAGGGGCGAGACCCAGTACTTC. It codes for CASTGDRGETQYF.

V gene TRBV24-1 combines with J gene TRBJ2-2; TRBD2 agrees at 8 bases. CDR1 and CDR2 (germline): KGHDR, SFDVKD. V was pared by 5 bases and J by 2 bases, with 6 bases of the junction left unmatched. CDR3 length: 16 residues. CDR3 sequence (DNA): TGTGCCACCAGTGTTTCAACTAGCGGTAACACCGGGGAGCTGTTTTTT. This sequence encodes CATSVSTSGNTGELFF.

In this sample, this clonotype turned up once. J is TRBJ2-1 and V is TRBV24-1, with D possibly matching TRBD1 (5 bases). The CDR3 totals 13 residues. Germline loops: CDR1 KGHDR, CDR2 SFDVKD. Trimming stripped 6 bases from V and 9 bases from J, with 14 bases between. The CDR3 protein is CATSLTGKSEQFF. For the CDR3, the DNA is TGTGCCACCAGTTTAACAGGAAAGAGTGAGCAGTTCTTC.

The rearrangement links TRBV4-2 to TRBJ2-1; no definite D call. Germline V lookup: CDR1 LGHNA, CDR2 YNFKEQ. CDR3 length: 12 amino acids. V was pared by 5 bases and J by 4 bases, with 6 bases between. The CDR3 region has the DNA TGTGCCAGCAGCTTAGGGTACAATGAGCAGTTCTTC. It is translated as CASSLGYNEQFF.

This chain links TRBV5-1 with TRBJ2-7, with 11 nucleotides matching TRBD1. Germline lookup yields CDR1 SGHRS and CDR2 YFSETQ. CDR3 length: 16 residues. The junction had 13 bases not matched to a gene; V was cut back by 4 bases and J by 7 bases. CDR3 region: CASSREPGTGGGEQYF. CDR3 DNA sequence: TGCGCCAGCAGCCGGGAACCTGGGACAGGGGGAGGTGAGCAGTACTTC.

The J gene is TRBJ1-2, the V gene TRBV10-2; maybe TRBD1 (6 bases). The germline V gene encodes CDR1 WSHSY and CDR2 SAAADI. CDR3 size: 11 residues. Trimming pared 8 bases from V and 7 bases from J, leaving 11 bases between. This chain's CDR3 is CASRQAGGYTF. The CDR3 nucleotides read TGCGCCAGCCGACAGGCGGGTGGCTACACCTTC.

The V call is TRBV10-3, the J call TRBJ2-7; TRBD2 is a possible D gene (7 bases). V lost 8 bases and J 4 bases, leaving 15 bases between the germline ends. Germline CDR1 reads ENHRY; CDR2 reads SYGVKD. The CDR3 contains 13 residues. In DNA, the CDR3 is TGTGCCATCCAACGGGGGGCGGGGTACGAGCAGTACTTC. Protein: CAIQRGAGYEQYF.

CDR3 sequence (DNA): TGTGCCAGTAGCACGAGCGGGGGGTCTGGAAACACCATATATTTT. Amino acid sequence: CASSTSGGSGNTIYF. The V gene is TRBV19, the J gene TRBJ1-3, with D possibly being TRBD1 (5 bases). The germline gives CDR1 LNHDA, CDR2 SQIVND (reference sequence). The germline V and J ends were trimmed by 6 bases and 1 base, with 13 bases remaining between them. The CDR3 is 15 amino acids.

This clonotype has only one observation. V gene TRBV24-1 combines with J gene TRBJ2-1; D is undetermined. The CDR3 sequence is 12 residues long. Germline CDR1 and CDR2: KGHDR and SFDVKD. V lost 5 bases, J lost 5 bases, and 6 bases lay in between. CDR3 in DNA: TGTGCCACCAGTGTGACGGACAATGAGCAGTTCTTC. Amino acid sequence: CATSVTDNEQFF.

The chain combines TRBV10-3 with TRBJ1-6; D is perhaps TRBD1 (6 bases). The CDR3 totals 14 residues. CDR1 and CDR2 (germline): ENHRY, SYGVKD. V gave up 8 bases and J gave up 3 bases, with 11 bases separating them. Here the CDR3 reads CAIGGTNYNSPLHF. CDR3 DNA: TGTGCCATCGGGGGGACAAACTATAATTCACCCCTCCACTTT.